The entry below describes one TCR beta chain. The antigen remains unidentified. ViraFEST expansion of antigen-specific CD4+ T cells with viral peptide pools preceded sequencing. Upon completion of 10 to 11 days in culture, CD4+ T cells were isolated. Every participant took two doses of the BNT162b2 or mRNA-1273 vaccine. Germline-derived CDR1 and CDR2 are MNHEY and SVGAGI. The CDR3 length is 12 residues. Trimming cost V 6 bases and J 8 bases, with 10 bases left between them. Produced via immunoSEQ multiplex PCR; TCRdb's table is partial and in-frame only. The sample contains approximately 25,000 clones, roughly 80% of which appear only once. This sample was included in a study of vaccination effects on CD4 cells after COVID-19. Study-level points and caveats: Pronounced clonal contraction occurred in clones induced by infection and by vaccine late after vaccination. Common cold coronaviruses were cross-recognized by only 1 of 255 vaccine-induced clones in healthy vaccinees.

The chain combines TRBV6-5 with TRBJ2-2; possibly TRBD2 for D (5 bases). The sample consisted of CD4+ T cells from PBMCs cultured with HCoV-NL63 spike peptides, taken after COVID-19 vaccination. This TCR was recovered from a human donor who received a COVID-19 vaccine. Some clones in this sample may be carry-over from other donors' samples. The CDR3 protein is CASRRVAGELFF. CDR3 sequence (DNA): TGTGCCAGCAGGAGGGTGGCGGGGGAGCTGTTTTTT.